What follows is one TCR beta chain and its context. Its antigen remains unknown. Germline CDR1 SGHRS, CDR2 YFSETQ. This CDR3 spans 13 amino acids. The V end was cut by 5 bases, the J end by 4 bases, with 13 bases between. This sample is part of a study of cytomegalovirus exposure and HLA in healthy donors. TCRdb's copy holds only in-frame clones and misses some; the assay was immunoSEQ multiplex PCR. The data hold 100,000 to 150,000 clones, with about 93% observed a single time. Points from the study as a whole: The authors enumerated 150 to 200 TCR beta chains as linked to cytomegalovirus. Reports indicated that the classifier achieved high specificity and sensitivity in diagnosing cytomegalovirus status.

The sequenced sample was PBMCs. The source of this sequence is a woman under 30 in good health and CMV-seronegative. The chain uses TRBV5-1 and TRBJ2-7; D perhaps matches TRBD2 (5 bases). CDR3 residues: CASRLEGRYEQYF. In DNA form, the CDR3 reads TGCGCCAGCAGGCTCGAGGGTAGATACGAGCAGTACTTC.